Listed below are T cell receptor beta chains from one sample, sequenced in a study of blood T cells in healthy people across ages. Each CDR3 protein gets one entry after TCRdb re-called the 5' RACE reads with MiXCR. Of under 1 million distinct CDR3 sequences in the sample, 44% were seen once. Sequenced input: blood. These receptors originate from a man aged 60 to 69 in good health. The CDR3 runs from the conserved cysteine through the conserved F or W. Fields, in order: J gene, V gene, clone size, D gene, CDR3 protein, CDR3 DNA. A D gene is named only where the DNA matches it firmly. Only part of the rows carry a size: once, few, many, or a class if the clone is expanded.

TRBJ1-5	TRBV20-1	NA	TRBD1	CSARNRDRGSSTGGQPQHF	TGCAGTGCTAGGAATCGGGACAGGGGATCATCGACCGGGGGACAGCCCCAGCATTTT
TRBJ2-1	TRBV18	NA	TRBD1	CASSQRQGGEQFF	TGTGCCAGCTCACAGAGACAGGGGGGTGAGCAGTTCTTC
TRBJ2-5	TRBV7-2	NA	NA	CASSLDRVGGQKTQYF	TGTGCCAGCAGCTTAGATCGAGTGGGGGGGCAGAAGACCCAGTACTTC
TRBJ2-7	TRBV7-2	few	TRBD1	CASSFRGQASYEQYF	TGTGCCAGCAGCTTCAGGGGGCAGGCCTCCTACGAGCAGTACTTC
TRBJ2-5	TRBV11-2	few	NA	CASSLVGLKETQYF	TGTGCCAGCAGCTTAGTGGGTTTAAAAGAGACCCAGTACTTC
TRBJ2-7	TRBV6-2/TRBV6-3	NA	TRBD2	CASSYSSGGYEQYF	TGTGCCAGCAGTTACTCTAGCGGGGGTTACGAGCAGTACTTC
TRBJ2-1	TRBV3-1	NA	TRBD2	CASSHLAGNNEQFF	TGTGCCAGCAGCCATCTAGCGGGGAACAATGAGCAGTTCTTC
TRBJ1-2	TRBV28	NA	TRBD1	CASRPLGTANYGYTF	TGTGCCAGCAGACCCCTCGGGACAGCCAACTATGGCTACACCTTC
TRBJ2-5	TRBV11-3	few	NA	CASSYPTSLGETQYF	TGTGCCAGCAGCTACCCGACATCCCTCGGGGAGACCCAGTACTTC
TRBJ1-2	TRBV9	NA	NA	CASSPWAGPNYGYTF	TGTGCCAGCAGCCCCTGGGCAGGACCGAACTATGGCTACACCTTC
TRBJ2-7	TRBV10-3	few	TRBD1	CAITKGGQGAYEQYF	TGTGCCATCACCAAAGGGGGGCAGGGGGCGTACGAGCAGTACTTC
TRBJ2-7	TRBV7-2	NA	NA	CASSPLGPYEQYF	TGTGCCAGCAGCCCCTTGGGCCCTTACGAGCAGTACTTC
TRBJ2-3	TRBV2	NA	NA	CASRETRTDTQYF	TGTGCCAGCAGAGAAACTAGAACTGATACGCAGTATTTT
TRBJ1-6	TRBV4-1	many	NA	CASSQDSQANSPLHF	TGCGCCAGCAGCCAAGACTCGCAAGCCAATTCACCCCTCCACTTT
TRBJ1-6	TRBV27	NA	NA	CASRQGGAQNSPLHF	TGTGCCAGCAGACAGGGAGGTGCTCAAAATTCACCCCTCCACTTT
TRBJ2-7	TRBV6-5	NA	NA	CAGRTRGRYEQYF	TGTGCCGGCAGAACCCGGGGGAGATACGAGCAGTACTTC
TRBJ2-2	TRBV7-2	few	NA	CASSVPPGTMNTGELFF	TGTGCCAGCAGCGTCCCCCCCGGGACAATGAACACCGGGGAGCTGTTTTTT
TRBJ2-3	TRBV6-5	NA	NA	CASSSIQNTQYF	TGTGCCAGCAGTTCAATACAAAATACGCAGTATTTT
TRBJ2-5	TRBV11-1	NA	NA	CASSLGQFSFEQYF	TGTGCCAGCAGCTTAGGTCAGTTTTCATTTGAGCAGTACTTC
TRBJ2-3	TRBV4-3	few	NA	CASSLLAGAPSTDTQYF	TGCGCCAGCAGCCTTCTTGCGGGGGCCCCTAGCACAGATACGCAGTATTTT
TRBJ2-7	TRBV6-6	NA	TRBD1	CASNDPGQTLSYEQYF	TGTGCCAGCAACGATCCGGGACAGACCCTCTCCTACGAGCAGTACTTC
TRBJ2-3	TRBV7-2	NA	NA	CASSPHLVSTDTQYF	TGTGCCAGCAGCCCGCACCTCGTAAGCACAGATACGCAGTATTTT
TRBJ1-1	TRBV29-1	NA	NA	CSVEIQNTEAFF	TGCAGCGTTGAAATCCAGAACACTGAAGCTTTCTTT
TRBJ2-3	TRBV6-1	many	NA	CASRLQGGTDTQYF	TGTGCCAGCAGATTACAGGGAGGAACAGATACGCAGTATTTT
TRBJ2-5	TRBV6-1	NA	NA	CASAKGLLQETQYF	TGTGCCAGCGCAAAAGGACTACTCCAAGAGACCCAGTACTTC
TRBJ2-5	TRBV5-1	many	TRBD1	CASSLESGTGKGTQYF	TGCGCCAGCAGCTTGGAATCCGGGACAGGGAAGGGGACCCAGTACTTC
TRBJ1-4	TRBV4-3	once	TRBD1	CASSQDSRGGAFKKLFF	TGCGCCAGCAGCCAAGATTCCAGAGGGGGCGCCTTTAAAAAACTGTTTTTT
TRBJ2-5	TRBV7-8	NA	TRBD2	CASSLVGLAGPGETQYF	TGTGCCAGCAGCTTAGTGGGACTAGCGGGGCCTGGAGAGACCCAGTACTTC
TRBJ1-1	TRBV29-1	NA	NA	CSVATANTEAFF	TGCAGCGTTGCAACGGCAAACACTGAAGCTTTCTTT
TRBJ2-5	TRBV5-1	many	NA	CASSPGTNQETQYF	TGCGCCAGCAGCCCCGGGACAAATCAAGAGACCCAGTACTTC
TRBJ2-7	TRBV5-6	few	NA	CASSSYSGEDYEQYF	TGTGCCAGCAGCTCGTACAGCGGAGAGGACTACGAGCAGTACTTC
TRBJ1-2	TRBV12-3/TRBV12-4	NA	NA	CASSYRERGYTF	TGTGCCAGCAGCTACCGGGAGAGGGGCTACACCTTC
TRBJ1-5	TRBV25-1	few	NA	CASSDSRRRDEGQPQHF	TGTGCCAGCAGTGACTCCAGGAGGAGGGACGAGGGTCAGCCCCAGCATTTT
TRBJ1-1	TRBV5-1	NA	NA	CASSLGAGATNTEAFF	TGCGCCAGCAGCTTGGGAGCAGGGGCGACGAACACTGAAGCTTTCTTT
TRBJ1-4	TRBV19	NA	NA	CASNFVGTNEKLFF	TGTGCCAGTAACTTTGTTGGGACTAATGAAAAACTGTTTTTT
TRBJ2-2	TRBV4-1	NA	NA	CASSPGKTLGGGYGELFF	TGCGCCAGCAGCCCCGGAAAAACATTAGGGGGGGGCTACGGGGAGCTGTTTTTT
TRBJ1-4	TRBV29-1	NA	NA	CSVESDRSEKLFF	TGCAGCGTCGAGAGTGATAGAAGTGAAAAACTGTTTTTT
TRBJ2-5	TRBV11-2	NA	NA	CASSLASGIQETQYF	TGTGCCAGCAGCTTAGCGTCCGGGATTCAAGAGACCCAGTACTTC
TRBJ2-6	TRBV12-3/TRBV12-4	NA	TRBD1	CATQGGARSGANVLTF	TGTGCCACACAGGGGGGAGCTCGCTCTGGGGCCAACGTCCTGACTTTC
TRBJ2-7	TRBV4-2	NA	NA	CASSQDRDTNYEQYF	TGTGCCAGCAGCCAAGATCGGGACACCAACTACGAGCAGTACTTC
TRBJ2-3	TRBV7-9	few	TRBD2	CASSWTSVVDTQYF	TGTGCCAGCAGCTGGACTAGCGTAGTAGATACGCAGTATTTT
TRBJ2-4	TRBV28	NA	NA	CASSLRELRGCVNIQYF	TGTGCCAGCAGTCTTCGAGAATTGAGGGGGTGTGTAAACATTCAGTACTTC
TRBJ2-5	TRBV27	NA	TRBD2	CAGSTLRLAGDQETQYF	TGTGCCGGCAGTACTCTCCGACTAGCGGGGGACCAAGAGACCCAGTACTTC
TRBJ1-1	TRBV3-1	NA	TRBD1	CASRKSEGATEAFF	TGTGCCAGCAGAAAGTCGGAGGGGGCCACTGAAGCTTTCTTT
TRBJ2-3	TRBV6-1	few	NA	CASSGRVPTDTQYF	TGTGCCAGCAGTGGACGGGTACCCACAGATACGCAGTATTTT
TRBJ2-7	TRBV7-9	NA	TRBD1	CASSLGDRGDYEQYF	TGTGCCAGCAGCTTAGGAGACAGGGGCGACTACGAGCAGTACTTC
TRBJ2-1	TRBV3-1	NA	NA	CASSQDSATRIDEQFF	TGTGCCAGCAGCCAAGATTCGGCAACTAGGATCGATGAGCAGTTCTTC
TRBJ2-7	TRBV5-1	NA	NA	CASSPSPGTHDYEQYF	TGCGCCAGCAGCCCCTCTCCCGGGACACACGACTACGAGCAGTACTTC
TRBJ1-4	TRBV20-1	NA	TRBD1	CSASDRAREKLFF	TGCAGTGCTAGTGACAGGGCGAGAGAAAAACTGTTTTTT
TRBJ2-7	TRBV20-1	NA	TRBD2	CSADKPGLAGGTYEQYF	TGCAGTGCGGACAAACCGGGACTAGCGGGGGGTACCTACGAGCAGTACTTC
TRBJ2-3	TRBV7-2	NA	NA	CASSLEGGGDTQYF	TGTGCCAGCAGCTTAGAGGGTGGTGGGGATACGCAGTATTTT
TRBJ2-7	TRBV20-1	NA	TRBD1	CSARPDRVYEQYF	TGCAGTGCTAGACCTGACAGGGTCTACGAGCAGTACTTC
TRBJ2-1	TRBV4-1	NA	NA	CASSQRSVASRNNYNEQFF	TGCGCCAGCAGCCAAAGATCGGTGGCTAGCCGAAACAACTACAATGAGCAGTTCTTC
TRBJ1-4	TRBV7-2	NA	TRBD1	CASSLGDRASTKEKLFF	TGTGCCAGCAGCTTAGGGGACAGGGCCTCAACTAAGGAAAAACTGTTTTTT
TRBJ1-5	TRBV7-6	few	NA	CASSLGAVGNQPQHF	TGTGCCAGCAGCTTAGGGGCGGTTGGCAATCAGCCCCAGCATTTT
TRBJ1-2	TRBV20-1	NA	TRBD1	CSANPQIGTGVGYTF	TGCAGTGCTAACCCCCAGATCGGGACAGGGGTCGGCTACACCTTC
TRBJ2-1	TRBV4-2	NA	NA	CASSQDGSLNEQFF	TGTGCCAGCAGCCAAGACGGCAGCCTTAATGAGCAGTTCTTC
TRBJ2-2	TRBV24-1	NA	TRBD2	CATSVETSRSIGELFF	TGTGCCACCAGCGTGGAGACTAGCCGGAGCATCGGGGAGCTGTTTTTT
TRBJ2-1	TRBV20-1	many	TRBD1	CSGTGTGQIYEQFF	TGCAGTGGAACTGGGACAGGGCAAATATATGAGCAGTTCTTC